Following are 16 T cell receptor beta chains from one sample sequenced in a study of PD-1 blockade in classical Hodgkin lymphoma. Some clones are missing from TCRdb's copy, which holds only in-frame ones; the method was immunoSEQ multiplex PCR. The profile shows approximately 17,000 clones, roughly 60% of them singletons. After autologous stem cell transplantation all patients relapsed, and prior brentuximab vedotin exposure differed between cohorts. The sequences come from peripheral blood mononuclear cells (PBMCs), collected before the second cycle of nivolumab. All receptors come from a human donor with classical Hodgkin lymphoma.

V and J are TRBV28 and TRBJ2-7, with D possibly being TRBD1 (6 bases). The CDR3 sequence is 13 residues long. V was pared by 5 bases and J by 3 bases, with 11 bases between. Germline V CDR1 and CDR2: MDHEN, SYDVKM. CDR3 sequence: CASSNRDFYEQYF. The CDR3 nucleotides read TGTGCCAGCAGTAACAGGGATTTCTACGAGCAGTACTTC.

This clone was seen just once. The J gene is TRBJ2-3, the V gene TRBV15, with D unresolved. Trimming took off 8 bases at V and 0 bases at J, with 3 bases between the two ends. Germline V gene data show CDR1 as LNHNV and CDR2 as YYDKDF (reference sequence). The CDR3 runs 11 residues. This CDR3 is CATLSTDTQYF. For the CDR3, the DNA is TGTGCCACCCTAAGCACAGATACGCAGTATTTT.

This clone occurred a few times. This chain links TRBV4-1 with TRBJ2-7; tentatively, D is TRBD2 (6 bases). CDR3 length equals 16 residues. V lost 0 bases and J 4 bases, leaving 16 bases between the germline ends. Germline V lookup: CDR1 MGHRA, CDR2 YSYEKL. CDR3 region: CASSQDWGSGVYEQYF. As DNA, the CDR3 is TGCGCCAGCAGCCAAGATTGGGGTAGCGGAGTTTACGAGCAGTACTTC.

The chain carries TRBV25-1 and TRBJ2-1; D possibly corresponds to TRBD1 (5 bases). Trimming took off 4 bases at V and 2 bases at J, with 12 bases between the two ends. The germline V gene has CDR1 MGHDK and CDR2 SYGVNS. The CDR3 runs to 15 residues. CDR3 nucleotides: TGTGCCAGCAGTGGGGGCGAAAGGGCCTACAATGAGCAGTTCTTC. Translated, it gives CASSGGERAYNEQFF.

Judged by abundance, this clone is large. This chain joins TRBV27 and TRBJ2-1; D is uncertain. Per the germline V gene, CDR1 is MNHEY and CDR2 is SMNVEV (reference sequence). The CDR3 is 11 residues long. V was trimmed by 0 bases and J by 7 bases, leaving 1 base between them. The CDR3 is CASSLSNEQFF. CDR3 DNA: TGTGCCAGCAGTTTATCGAATGAGCAGTTCTTC.

This rearrangement joins TRBV19 to TRBJ1-1, with a tentative D call TRBD1 (5 bases). This CDR3 has 15 amino acids. The V end was cut by 7 bases, the J end by 0 bases, with 15 bases between. From germline, CDR1 is LNHDA and CDR2 SQIVND (reference sequence). The CDR3 loop reads CASTEPADMNTEAFF. The CDR3 region has the DNA TGTGCCAGTACCGAGCCGGCGGACATGAACACTGAAGCTTTCTTT.

The chain employs TRBV11-2 and TRBJ2-7; D is uncertain. The CDR3 extends over 15 amino acids. V lost 3 bases to trimming and J lost 0 bases, with 12 bases between them. CDR1 SGHAT and CDR2 FQNNGV come from the germline V gene. The CDR3 reads CASSLRTEFSYEQYF. The DNA of the CDR3 is TGTGCCAGCAGCTTGCGAACGGAATTCTCCTACGAGCAGTACTTC.

This chain joins TRBV20-1 and TRBJ2-3; no firm D call. In germline, CDR1 is DFQATT, CDR2 SNEGSKA (reference sequence). The CDR3 runs 10 residues. The CDR3 DNA reads TGCAGCGGAAAGTGGGGTACGCAGTATTTT. This codes for CSGKWGTQYF.

The gene calls are TRBV7-3 and TRBJ2-1; TRBD2 aligns across 10 bases. Germline lookup yields CDR1 SGHTA and CDR2 FQGTGA. V trimming: 6 bases; J trimming: 5 bases; junction bases outside the gene matches: 10. The CDR3 totals 16 residues. The CDR3 DNA reads TGTGCCAGCAGTTCCTCCGGGACTAGCGCTCACAATGAGCAGTTCTTC. Its protein product is CASSSSGTSAHNEQFF.

The gene calls are TRBV18 and TRBJ2-5; D remains unclear. This CDR3 is 14 amino acids long. Germline values: CDR1 KGHSH, CDR2 LQKENI. The V end was cut by 2 bases, the J end by 1 base, with 8 bases between. The CDR3 loop reads CASSPTGSQETQYF. The CDR3 region has the DNA TGTGCCAGCTCACCAACTGGTAGCCAAGAGACCCAGTACTTC. Drawing the rest from reference TRBV18 and TRBJ2-5, the complete variable domain is NAGVMQNPRHLVRRRGQEARLRCSPMKGHSHVYWYRQLPEEGLKFMVYLQKENIIDESGMPKERFSAEFPKEGPSILRIQQVVRGDSAAYFCASSPTGSQETQYFGPGTRLLVL.

The chain employs TRBV30 and TRBJ1-1; D is possibly TRBD1 (6 bases). The CDR3 covers 17 residues. CDR1 is GTSNPN and CDR2 is SVGIG in the germline V gene (reference sequence). The V gene lost 0 bases and the J gene lost 1 base, with 18 bases spanning the gap. CDR3 in amino acids: CAWSVQGFRAANTEAFF. DNA of the CDR3: TGTGCCTGGAGTGTCCAGGGGTTCAGAGCGGCGAACACTGAAGCTTTCTTT.

The CDR3: CASSPGTDEQYF. The CDR3, as DNA: TGTGCCAGCAGCCCCGGTACCGACGAGCAGTACTTC. The chain has TRBV11-2 and TRBJ2-7; the D is unclear. This CDR3 has 12 amino acids. Germline-derived CDR1 and CDR2 are SGHAT and FQNNGV. Trimming shortened V by 5 bases and J by 5 bases, and 10 bases separated the two germline ends.

This clone is labeled as large. The V gene is TRBV19, the J gene TRBJ2-1; 9 bases align to TRBD2. Trimming took 5 bases from V and 4 from J; bases not matched to a gene: 12. From germline, CDR1 is LNHDA and CDR2 SQIVND (reference sequence). This CDR3 is 17 amino acids long. This CDR3 reads CASSAGLAPRAYNEQFF. In DNA form, the CDR3 reads TGTGCCAGTAGTGCCGGACTAGCGCCTAGAGCTTACAATGAGCAGTTCTTC. The variable domain in full, completed from reference TRBV19 and TRBJ2-1, reads DGGITQSPKYLFRKEGQNVTLSCEQNLNHDAMYWYRQDPGQGLRLIYYSQIVNDFQKGDIAEGYSVSREKKESFPLTVTSAQKNPTAFYLCASSAGLAPRAYNEQFFGPGTRLTVL.

Judged by abundance, this clone is medium-sized. The V and J genes are TRBV4-1 and TRBJ2-7, with D possibly TRBD2 on 5 matching bases. The CDR3 totals 14 residues. V lost 3 bases and J lost 0, with 9 bases in between. Per the germline V gene, CDR1 is MGHRA and CDR2 is YSYEKL. The CDR3 loop is CASSHSATSYEQYF. The CDR3 coding sequence is TGCGCCAGCAGCCATAGCGCCACCTCCTACGAGCAGTACTTC.

The rearrangement uses TRBV27 and TRBJ2-6, with D perhaps assigned TRBD1 or TRBD2 (5 bases each). The V gene's germline CDR1 is MNHEY and CDR2 SMNVEV (reference sequence). This CDR3 spans 14 amino acids. V lost 8 bases and J 4 bases, leaving 12 bases between the germline ends. CDR3 loop: CASRNRDGANVLTF. In DNA form, the CDR3 reads TGTGCCAGCCGGAACCGGGACGGGGCCAACGTCCTGACTTTC.

This clone has only a few counts. This chain uses TRBV5-1 with TRBJ2-5; 12 nucleotides agree with TRBD1. Trimming at V came to 6 bases and at J to 1 base, leaving 7 bases not matched to a gene. The CDR3 has 16 amino acids. CDR1 is SGHRS, CDR2 YFSETQ, per germline. The CDR3 spells CASMLGDRGLQETQYF. The CDR3 DNA sequence: TGCGCCAGCATGTTGGGGGACAGGGGGCTCCAAGAGACCCAGTACTTC.